These 20 T cell receptor beta chains came from one sample sequenced in a study of spatial heterogeneity in lung cancer. One entry per CDR3 protein results from TCRdb running MiXCR on the 5' RACE reads. The sample consists of around 41,000 distinct CDR3 sequences, nearly 7% of them appearing once. The time point is: sample taken at primary tumor resection. Sequencing used PBMCs, obtained at surgery. Receptors originate from a female donor with early-stage non-small cell lung cancer.

Only a few counts were recorded for this clonotype. J is TRBJ1-4 and V is TRBV18, with no clear D. CDR3 length: 13 residues. Germline values: CDR1 KGHSH, CDR2 LQKENI. The V and J ends lost 6 bases and 2 bases respectively, with 7 bases between them. Written as DNA, the CDR3 is TGTGCCAGCTCCCTGGGCACTAATGAAAAACTGTTTTTT. Translated: CASSLGTNEKLFF. Full variable domain (rest looked up from reference TRBV18 and TRBJ1-4): NAGVMQNPRHLVRRRGQEARLRCSPMKGHSHVYWYRQLPEEGLKFMVYLQKENIIDESGMPKERFSAEFPKEGPSILRIQQVVRGDSAAYFCASSLGTNEKLFFGSGTQLSVL.

The chain combines TRBV7-2 with TRBJ2-7; 13 nucleotides match TRBD2. The CDR3 runs 16 residues. The germline V gene encodes CDR1 SGHTA and CDR2 FQGNSA. The ends lost 4 bases at V and 2 bases at J; junction bases unmatched: 5. In DNA, the CDR3 is TGTGCCAGCAGCTCGGGACTAGCGGGGCAAACCTACGAGCAGTACTTC. Its protein is CASSSGLAGQTYEQYF. The full variable domain, rest sourced from reference TRBV7-2 and TRBJ2-7, is GAGVSQSPSNKVTEKGKDVELRCDPISGHTALYWYRQSLGQGLEFLIYFQGNSAPDKSGLPSDRFSAERTGGSVSTLTIQRTQQEDSAVYLCASSSGLAGQTYEQYFGPGTRLTVT.

This clonotype has a count of ten or more. The chain links TRBV7-9 to TRBJ1-5; D gene ambiguous. V was pared by 5 bases and J by 2 bases, with 7 bases between. Germline CDR1 reads SEHNR; CDR2 reads FQNEAQ (reference sequence). CDR3 size: 13 residues. The CDR3 DNA reads TGTGCCAGCAGCCGGACTGGCAATCAGCCCCAGCATTTT. Its protein product is CASSRTGNQPQHF.

In this sample, this clonotype turned up a few times. The V call is TRBV7-9, the J call TRBJ2-2; D ambiguous. This CDR3 region has 17 residues. Looked up from germline, CDR1 is SEHNR and CDR2 is FQNEAQ (reference sequence). V lost 3 bases to trimming and J lost 0 bases, with 14 bases between them. The CDR3 here is CASSLPTSSANTGELFF. CDR3 nucleotides: TGTGCCAGCAGCTTGCCGACATCTTCGGCGAACACCGGGGAGCTGTTTTTT.

This clonotype occurred a few times. This sequence joins TRBV5-6 and TRBJ2-2, with D maybe TRBD1 (6 bases). The germline CDR1 and CDR2 sequences are SGHDT and YYEEEE. V was clipped by 4 bases and J by 5 bases, with 18 bases between them. The CDR3 has 16 residues. CDR3 sequence reads: CASSHNRALTTGELFF. The CDR3 DNA sequence: TGTGCCAGCAGCCATAACAGGGCCTTAACAACCGGGGAGCTGTTTTTT.

This clonotype was recorded many times. The rearrangement joins TRBV28 to TRBJ1-1, with 8 bases aligning to TRBD1. Germline CDR1 MDHEN, CDR2 SYDVKM. Germline trimming cut 6 bases from V and 1 base from J; bases unmatched to any gene: 10. The length of the CDR3 is 16 residues. CDR3 sequence reads: CASSLPGTGANTEAFF. CDR3 nucleotide sequence: TGTGCCAGCAGCCTTCCCGGGACAGGCGCGAACACTGAAGCTTTCTTT.

In its sample, this clonotype was seen a few times. The chain couples TRBV5-6 to TRBJ2-3; 7 nucleotides line up with TRBD1. This CDR3 has 15 residues. The ends lost 1 base at V and 5 bases at J; junction bases unmatched: 7. Germline CDR1 reads SGHDT; CDR2 reads YYEEEE. The CDR3, as DNA: TGTGCCAGCAGCTTGTGGCAGGGGGTTGTAGATACGCAGTATTTT. Amino acid sequence: CASSLWQGVVDTQYF. Using reference TRBV5-6 and TRBJ2-3 for the parts outside the CDR3, the full variable domain is DAGVTQSPTHLIKTRGQQVTLRCSPKSGHDTVSWYQQALGQGPQFIFQYYEEEERQRGNFPDRFSGHQFPNYSSELNVNALLLGDSALYLCASSLWQGVVDTQYFGPGTRLTVL.

V and J are TRBV20-1 and TRBJ1-5; tentative D call: TRBD1 (5 bases). V was pared by 6 bases and J by 6 bases, with 12 bases between. Germline loops: CDR1 DFQATT, CDR2 SNEGSKA (reference sequence). The CDR3 spans 12 residues. As DNA, the CDR3 is TGCAGTGCCTTCCGGGGGAGTCAGCCCCAGCATTTT. Protein: CSAFRGSQPQHF.

This clonotype was observed at least ten times. CDR3: CASSSSIPVNRNYGYTF. CDR3 nucleotides: TGTGCCAGCAGTTCTTCTATACCTGTCAACCGAAATTATGGCTACACCTTC. The chain is built from TRBV2 and TRBJ1-2; D ambiguous. The CDR3 sequence is 17 residues long. Germline CDR1 and CDR2: SNHLY and FYNNEI. Trimming shortened V by 5 bases and J by 5 bases, and 24 bases separated the two germline ends.

This clonotype came up many times. The rearrangement joins TRBV12-3 or TRBV12-4 to TRBJ2-1; tentatively, D is TRBD2 (7 bases). V was shortened by 6 bases and J by 6 bases, with 12 bases between the two germline ends. The CDR3 has 13 amino acids. The CDR3 DNA follows: TGTGCCAGCAGGGGGGGGGCTCGCAATGAGCAGTTCTTC. Encoded protein: CASRGGARNEQFF.

This clonotype was detected a few times. The chain recombines TRBV3-1 with TRBJ2-5, with a possible D match to TRBD2 (5 bases). Germline CDR1 reads LGHDT; CDR2 reads YNNKEL (reference sequence). The CDR3 extends over 14 amino acids. V lost 5 bases, J lost 5 bases, and 15 bases lay in between. For the CDR3, the DNA is TGTGCCAGCAGCTCAACCCGGACTGAGGAGACCCAGTACTTC. Translation gives CASSSTRTEETQYF.

This clonotype was counted a few times. The chain has TRBV27 and TRBJ1-3; no reliable D call. Germline CDR1 and CDR2: MNHEY and SMNVEV (reference sequence). The CDR3 consists of 13 residues. Trimming shortened V by 0 bases and J by 2 bases, and 2 bases separated the two germline ends. CDR3 DNA sequence: TGTGCCAGCAGTTTATCCCCTGGAAACACCATATATTTT. Protein product: CASSLSPGNTIYF.

In its sample, this clonotype was seen many times. This rearrangement joins TRBV29-1 to TRBJ1-1; D may be TRBD1 (6 bases). Germline assignment: CDR1 SQVTM and CDR2 ANQGSEA. There are 11 residues in the CDR3. V lost 3 bases and J lost 6, with 8 bases in between. CDR3 nucleotide sequence: TGCAGCGTTGACAGGGGTCCTGAAGCTTTCTTT. It is translated as CSVDRGPEAFF.

The rearrangement joins TRBV12-3 or TRBV12-4 to TRBJ2-3; weak D call: TRBD2 (6 bases). The V gene lost 6 bases and the J gene lost 6 bases, with 19 bases spanning the gap. The CDR3 is made up of 15 amino acids. CDR3 protein: CASSPAGLLGDTQYF. CDR3 bases: TGTGCCAGCAGCCCCGCGGGACTCCTGGGGGATACGCAGTATTTT.

This clonotype was seen more than once but under ten times. The chain links TRBV27 to TRBJ2-5; 8 bases line up with TRBD2. Germline CDR1 and CDR2: MNHEY and SMNVEV (reference sequence). The CDR3 is 17 amino acids. V lost 5 bases and J lost 6; bases outside the gene matches: 17. DNA for the CDR3: TGTGCCAGCAGTCCCTCCGAGCGGGGGCGGCCCGGGAAGACCCAGTACTTC. This encodes CASSPSERGRPGKTQYF.

The chain joins TRBV4-1 to TRBJ2-5; D is unresolved. V shed 0 bases and J shed 7 bases, with 9 bases lying between them. The CDR3 is 13 amino acids. Germline V CDR1 and CDR2: MGHRA, YSYEKL. CDR3 DNA sequence: TGCGCCAGCAGCCAAGATTTAGATGGGACCCAGTACTTC. Protein sequence: CASSQDLDGTQYF.

This clonotype was recorded many times. The gene calls are TRBV5-1 and TRBJ2-5; TRBD1 is a possible D gene (5 bases). The V and J ends lost 2 bases and 3 bases respectively, with 11 bases between them. The CDR3 totals 14 residues. CDR1 is SGHRS and CDR2 is YFSETQ in the germline V gene. CDR3 amino acids: CASSLVGHEETQYF. As DNA, the CDR3 is TGCGCCAGCAGCTTAGTGGGGCATGAAGAGACCCAGTACTTC.

This clonotype came up many times. The V call is TRBV3-1, the J call TRBJ1-2, with D possibly TRBD1 on 5 matching bases. The CDR3 runs to 13 residues. V lost 1 base to trimming and J lost 2 bases, with 5 bases between them. CDR1 and CDR2 (germline): LGHDT, YNNKEL (reference sequence). The CDR3 sequence is CASSQGQNYGYTF. The CDR3 DNA follows: TGTGCCAGCAGCCAAGGACAGAACTATGGCTACACCTTC.

Many counts were recorded for this clonotype. The gene calls are TRBV24-1 and TRBJ2-3; D may correspond to TRBD1 or TRBD2 (5 bases each). This CDR3 has 17 amino acids. The ends were cut back, 9 bases at V and 0 bases at J, with 21 bases in the middle. Germline lookup yields CDR1 KGHDR and CDR2 SFDVKD. The CDR3 DNA reads TGTGCCACCCCTCAGGGAGCGAAGACCACTAGCACAGATACGCAGTATTTT. Its protein is CATPQGAKTTSTDTQYF.

V and J are TRBV7-9 and TRBJ2-7; tentatively, D is TRBD2 (6 bases). The V end lost 2 bases, the J end lost 2 bases, and 13 bases lay between the germline ends. The CDR3 covers 15 residues. Looked up from germline, CDR1 is SEHNR and CDR2 is FQNEAQ (reference sequence). CDR3 bases: TGTGCCAGCAGCTTAAGGTGGGGGGAACCCTACGAGCAGTACTTC. Translating gives CASSLRWGEPYEQYF.